This T cell receptor beta chain was sequenced during a study of CD8 T cells in Susac syndrome. Sequencing of TCR beta, carried out with a high-throughput approach, was applied to CD8+ and CD4+ T cells from the blood. Random hexamers primed reverse transcription of about 0.45 to 1 ug RNA. MiXCR, run by TCRdb on the immunoSEQ multiplex PCR reads, gives a single entry per CDR3 protein. The sample includes over 95,000 distinct CDR3 sequences, around 92% seen only once; the top ten take about 0.12%. The TCR originated in a human donor in good health. The sample comprised CD8+ T cells from PBMCs.

The CDR3 DNA is TGTGCCAGCAGCTTTTTTACTAGTGGCTCTGGGGCCAACGTCCTGACTTTC. Its protein is CASSFFTSGSGANVLTF. The V and J genes are TRBV7-9 and TRBJ2-6; TRBD2 might be the D (5 bases). Germline CDR1 SEHNR, CDR2 FQNEAQ (reference sequence). The CDR3 consists of 17 residues. V was cut by 3 bases and J by 0 bases, with 12 bases left in between.